Shown below are 8 T cell receptor beta chains from a single sample sequenced in a study of OX40 agonist ivuxolimab in advanced cancers. This table comes from immunoSEQ multiplex PCR, and its TCRdb copy is limited to in-frame clones, with some not included. This sample yields about 72,000 clones, of which roughly four fifths are seen a single time; under 2.5% belongs to the top ten. Sequenced here: CD4+ or CD8+ T cells sorted from blood, sampled in a trial of the OX40 agonist ivuxolimab. Receptors originate from an adult with an advanced solid tumor such as melanoma, head and neck, liver or kidney cancer.

This chain joins TRBV6-5 and TRBJ2-7; D is perhaps TRBD2 (6 bases). Trimming cost V 2 bases and J 13 bases, with 15 bases left between them. The CDR3 totals 12 residues. Looked up from germline, CDR1 is MNHEY and CDR2 is SVGAGI. CDR3: CASSYPGTPIYF. The CDR3 DNA sequence: TGTGCCAGCAGTTACCCCGGGACTCCTATCTACTTC.

V usage is TRBV7-2 and J usage is TRBJ2-3; D not resolved. The germline gives CDR1 SGHTA, CDR2 FQGNSA. This CDR3 spans 14 amino acids. V was trimmed by 3 bases and J by 1 base, leaving 8 bases between them. The DNA for the CDR3 is TGTGCCAGCAGCTTCAAGGAAGGCACAGATACGCAGTATTTT. It encodes CASSFKEGTDTQYF.

A remark on this clone: A junction boundary mismatches the germline segment, possibly from a read error. The rearrangement links TRBV27 to TRBJ2-7; 11 bases line up with TRBD2. Germline CDR1 MNHEY, CDR2 SMNVEV (reference sequence). The CDR3 is 14 residues long. The chain's CDR3 is CARSLLAGEGEQYF. CDR3 sequence (DNA): TGTGCCAGGAGTTTACTAGCGGGAGAGGGCGAGCAGTACTTC.

The chain's CDR3 is CASSVAGVTGNTIYF. The CDR3 bases are TGTGCCAGCAGCGTAGCGGGGGTGACTGGAAACACCATATATTTT. The gene calls are TRBV9 and TRBJ1-3, with D tentatively TRBD1 (5 bases). Germline V gene sequence: CDR1 SGDLS, CDR2 YYNGEE. The CDR3 is 15 amino acids. V was pared by 0 bases and J by 2 bases, with 9 bases between. Drawing the rest from reference TRBV9 and TRBJ1-3, the complete variable domain is DSGVTQTPKHLITATGQRVTLRCSPRSGDLSVYWYQQSLDQGLQFLIQYYNGEERAKGNILERFSAQQFPDLHSELNLSSLELGDSALYFCASSVAGVTGNTIYFGEGSWLTVV.

In this sample, this clone turned up a few times. The CDR3 loop is CASSLRSGGIYNEQFF. CDR3 nucleotides: TGTGCCAGCAGCTTAAGGAGCGGGGGGATTTACAATGAGCAGTTCTTC. The chain recombines TRBV7-9 with TRBJ2-1; TRBD2 matches 9 bases. V was clipped by 2 bases and J by 4 bases; unmatched bases: 6. The CDR3 is 16 residues long. CDR1 SEHNR and CDR2 FQNEAQ come from the germline V gene (reference sequence).

This chain connects TRBV6-6 to TRBJ1-1; 9 bases align to TRBD1. The CDR3 spans 16 residues. V lost 5 bases, J lost 5 bases, and 12 bases stayed unmatched. Germline CDR1 reads MNHNY; CDR2 reads SVGAGI (reference sequence). The CDR3: CASSASSGTGKTEAFF. The CDR3 DNA follows: TGTGCCAGCAGTGCCTCCTCCGGGACAGGGAAAACTGAAGCTTTCTTT.

The chain employs TRBV5-1 and TRBJ1-1; D is possibly TRBD1 (6 bases). V gave up 0 bases and J gave up 6 bases, with 15 bases separating them. CDR1 SGHRS and CDR2 YFSETQ come from the germline V gene. The CDR3 sequence is 15 residues long. The CDR3 bases are TGCGCCAGCAGCTTGGACAGGGCCCCGGGAGCTGAAGCTTTCTTT. Protein: CASSLDRAPGAEAFF. Drawing the rest from reference TRBV5-1 and TRBJ1-1, the complete variable domain is KAGVTQTPRYLIKTRGQQVTLSCSPISGHRSVSWYQQTPGQGLQFLFEYFSETQRNKGNFPGRFSGRQFSNSRSEMNVSTLELGDSALYLCASSLDRAPGAEAFFGQGTRLTVV.

The CDR3 is CASSERQGTAQYF. CDR3 sequence (DNA): TGTGCCAGCAGCGAACGTCAGGGAACGGCCCAGTACTTC. The V gene is TRBV27, the J gene TRBJ2-5; D is possibly TRBD1 (5 bases). Germline CDR1 is MNHEY and CDR2 is SMNVEV (reference sequence). The length of the CDR3 is 13 residues. V lost 6 bases to trimming and J lost 9 bases, with 17 bases between them.